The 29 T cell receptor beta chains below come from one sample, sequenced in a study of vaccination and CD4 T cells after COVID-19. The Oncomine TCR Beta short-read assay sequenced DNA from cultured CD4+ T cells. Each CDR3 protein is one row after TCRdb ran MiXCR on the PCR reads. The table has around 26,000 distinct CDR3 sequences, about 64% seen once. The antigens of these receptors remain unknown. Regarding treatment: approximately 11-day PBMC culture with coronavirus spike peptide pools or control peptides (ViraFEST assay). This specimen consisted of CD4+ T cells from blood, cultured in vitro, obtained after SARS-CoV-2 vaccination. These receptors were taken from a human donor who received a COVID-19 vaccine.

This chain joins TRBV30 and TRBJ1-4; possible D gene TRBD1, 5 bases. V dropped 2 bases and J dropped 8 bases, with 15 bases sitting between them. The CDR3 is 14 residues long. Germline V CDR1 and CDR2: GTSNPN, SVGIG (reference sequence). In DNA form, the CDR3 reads TGTGCCTGGAGTCTCCGCCTGGGGCGCGAAAAACTGTTTTTT. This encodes CAWSLRLGREKLFF.

CDR3 DNA: TGTGCCAGCTCACCTGATCAGAAAACACCCCTCCACTTT. This translates into CASSPDQKTPLHF. The V call is TRBV18, the J call TRBJ1-6, with no clear D. Per germline, CDR1 KGHSH and CDR2 LQKENI. V lost 3 bases and J 11 bases, leaving 11 bases between the germline ends. The CDR3 runs 13 residues.

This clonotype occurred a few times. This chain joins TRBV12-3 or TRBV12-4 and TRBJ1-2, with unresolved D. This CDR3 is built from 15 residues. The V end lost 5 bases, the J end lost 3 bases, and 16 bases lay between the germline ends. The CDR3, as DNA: TGTGCCAGCAGTCCCGAAGGAGGGTTCGACTATGGCTACACCTTC. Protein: CASSPEGGFDYGYTF.

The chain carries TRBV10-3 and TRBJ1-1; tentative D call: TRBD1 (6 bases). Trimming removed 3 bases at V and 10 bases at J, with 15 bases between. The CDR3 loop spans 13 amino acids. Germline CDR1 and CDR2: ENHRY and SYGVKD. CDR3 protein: CAISDLQGGLAFF. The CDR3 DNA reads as TGTGCCATCAGTGATTTACAAGGGGGACTAGCTTTCTTT.

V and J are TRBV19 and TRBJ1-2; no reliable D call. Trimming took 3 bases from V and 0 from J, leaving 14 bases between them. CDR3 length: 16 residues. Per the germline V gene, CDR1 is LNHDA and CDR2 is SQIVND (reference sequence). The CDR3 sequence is CASSMRIVAANYGYTF. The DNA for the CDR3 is TGTGCCAGTAGTATGAGGATAGTGGCAGCTAACTATGGCTACACCTTC.

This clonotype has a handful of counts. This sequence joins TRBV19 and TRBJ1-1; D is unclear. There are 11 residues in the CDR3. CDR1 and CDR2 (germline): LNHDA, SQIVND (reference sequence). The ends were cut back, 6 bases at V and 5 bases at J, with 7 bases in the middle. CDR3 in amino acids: CASSWTTEAFF. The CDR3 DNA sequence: TGTGCCAGTAGCTGGACGACTGAAGCTTTCTTT.

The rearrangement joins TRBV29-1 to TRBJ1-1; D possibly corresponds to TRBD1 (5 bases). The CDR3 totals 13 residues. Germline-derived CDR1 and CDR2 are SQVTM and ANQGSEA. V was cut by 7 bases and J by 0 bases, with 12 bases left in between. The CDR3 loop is CSGSREMNTEAFF. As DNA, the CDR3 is TGCAGCGGTAGCAGGGAAATGAACACTGAAGCTTTCTTT.

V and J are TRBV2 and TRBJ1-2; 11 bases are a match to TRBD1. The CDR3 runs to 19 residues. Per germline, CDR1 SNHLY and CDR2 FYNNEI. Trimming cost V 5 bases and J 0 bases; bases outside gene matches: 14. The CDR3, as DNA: TGTGCCAGCAGTCCAATAGACCGGGACAGGGGGTATGCTAACTATGGCTACACCTTC. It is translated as CASSPIDRDRGYANYGYTF. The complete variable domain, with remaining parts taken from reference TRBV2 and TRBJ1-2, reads EPEVTQTPSHQVTQMGQEVILRCVPISNHLYFYWYRQILGQKVEFLVSFYNNEISEKSEIFDDQFSVERPDGSNFTLKIRSTKLEDSAMYFCASSPIDRDRGYANYGYTFGSGTRLTVV.

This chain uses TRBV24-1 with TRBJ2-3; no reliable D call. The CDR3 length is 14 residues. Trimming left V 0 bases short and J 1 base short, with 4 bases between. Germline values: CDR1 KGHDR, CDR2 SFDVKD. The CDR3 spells CATSDLTGTDTQYF. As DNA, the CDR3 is TGTGCCACCAGTGATTTGACAGGCACAGATACGCAGTATTTT.

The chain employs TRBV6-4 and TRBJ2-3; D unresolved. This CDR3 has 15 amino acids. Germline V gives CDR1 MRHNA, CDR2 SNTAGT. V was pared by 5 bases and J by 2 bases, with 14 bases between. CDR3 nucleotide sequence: TGTGCCAGCAGTATCGATCATAACCCCACAGATACGCAGTATTTT. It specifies CASSIDHNPTDTQYF.

CDR3 residues: CASSDTCTGTGGRGNTIYF. CDR3 nucleotide sequence: TGTGCCAGCAGTGACACCTGTACCGGGACAGGGGGCCGTGGAAACACCATATATTTT. The V gene is TRBV6-4, the J gene TRBJ1-3, with TRBD1 matching 12 bases. Germline CDR1 reads MRHNA; CDR2 reads SNTAGT. CDR3 length: 19 residues. V dropped 2 bases and J dropped 3; count of bases not matched to a gene: 11.

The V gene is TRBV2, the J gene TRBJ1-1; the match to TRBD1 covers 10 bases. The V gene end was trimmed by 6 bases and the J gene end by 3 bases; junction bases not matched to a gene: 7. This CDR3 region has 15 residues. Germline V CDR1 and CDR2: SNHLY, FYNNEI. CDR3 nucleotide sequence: TGTGCCAGCAGACCCGGGACAGGGGCCTACACTGAAGCTTTCTTT. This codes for CASRPGTGAYTEAFF.

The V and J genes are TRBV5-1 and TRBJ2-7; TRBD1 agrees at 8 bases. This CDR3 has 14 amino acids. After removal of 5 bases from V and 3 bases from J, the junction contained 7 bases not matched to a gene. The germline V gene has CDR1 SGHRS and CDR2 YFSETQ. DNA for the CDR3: TGCGCCAGCAGGACAGGGGAAAGCATCTACGAGCAGTACTTC. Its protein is CASRTGESIYEQYF.

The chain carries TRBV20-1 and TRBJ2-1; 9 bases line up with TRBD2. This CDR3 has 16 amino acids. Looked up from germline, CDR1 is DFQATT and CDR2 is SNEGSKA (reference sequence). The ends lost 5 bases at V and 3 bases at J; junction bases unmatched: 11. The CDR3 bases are TGCAGTGCTTACCCTAGACTAGCGGAATTCTACAATGAGCAGTTCTTC. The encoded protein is CSAYPRLAEFYNEQFF.

In DNA, the CDR3 is TGCAGTGTAAGGGTCCGGGCGAATCAGCCCCAGCATTTT. Residues: CSVRVRANQPQHF. The chain recombines TRBV20-1 with TRBJ1-5; unclear D gene. The V end lost 7 bases, the J end lost 4 bases, and 14 bases lay between the germline ends. Germline assignment: CDR1 DFQATT and CDR2 SNEGSKA (reference sequence). The CDR3 has 13 residues.

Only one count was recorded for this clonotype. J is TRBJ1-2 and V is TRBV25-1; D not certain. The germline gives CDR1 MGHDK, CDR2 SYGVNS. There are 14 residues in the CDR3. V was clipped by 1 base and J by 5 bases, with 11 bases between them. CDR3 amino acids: CASSESLGEYGYTF. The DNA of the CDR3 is TGTGCCAGCAGTGAATCCTTAGGCGAGTATGGCTACACCTTC.

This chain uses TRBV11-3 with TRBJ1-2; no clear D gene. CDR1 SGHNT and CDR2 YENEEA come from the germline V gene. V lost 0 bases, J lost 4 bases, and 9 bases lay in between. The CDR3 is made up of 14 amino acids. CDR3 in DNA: TGTGCCAGCAGCTTAGAGGAGGAAACCTATGGCTACACCTTC. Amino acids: CASSLEEETYGYTF.

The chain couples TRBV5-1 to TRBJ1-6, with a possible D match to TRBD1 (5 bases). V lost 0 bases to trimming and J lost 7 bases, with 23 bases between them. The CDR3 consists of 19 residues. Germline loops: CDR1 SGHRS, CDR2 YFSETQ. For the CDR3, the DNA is TGCGCCAGCAGCTTGGCCTCGGCCCCCCGCAGGGAGTGGAATTCACCCCTCCACTTT. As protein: CASSLASAPRREWNSPLHF.

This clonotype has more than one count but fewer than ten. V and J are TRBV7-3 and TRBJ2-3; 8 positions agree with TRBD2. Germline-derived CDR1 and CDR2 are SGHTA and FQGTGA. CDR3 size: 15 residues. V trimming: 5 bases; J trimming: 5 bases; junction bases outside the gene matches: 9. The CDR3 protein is CASSPYGLAGDTQYF. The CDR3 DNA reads TGTGCCAGCAGCCCCTACGGACTAGCAGGAGATACGCAGTATTTT.

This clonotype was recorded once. The CDR3 region is CASSLRRTGGVGSYNEQFF. The CDR3 bases are TGTGCCAGCTCACTAAGGAGGACAGGAGGAGTCGGCTCCTACAATGAGCAGTTCTTC. The chain has TRBV18 and TRBJ2-1; 7 bases map to TRBD1. The germline CDR1 and CDR2 sequences are KGHSH and LQKENI. The ends lost 4 bases at V and 0 bases at J; junction bases unmatched: 15. The CDR3 is 19 amino acids.

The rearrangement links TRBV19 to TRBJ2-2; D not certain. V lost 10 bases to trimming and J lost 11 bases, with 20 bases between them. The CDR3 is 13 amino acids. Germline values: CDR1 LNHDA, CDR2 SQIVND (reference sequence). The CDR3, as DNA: TGTGCCACCTTTCTTGTTGACCGATCAGAGCTGTTTTTT. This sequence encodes CATFLVDRSELFF.

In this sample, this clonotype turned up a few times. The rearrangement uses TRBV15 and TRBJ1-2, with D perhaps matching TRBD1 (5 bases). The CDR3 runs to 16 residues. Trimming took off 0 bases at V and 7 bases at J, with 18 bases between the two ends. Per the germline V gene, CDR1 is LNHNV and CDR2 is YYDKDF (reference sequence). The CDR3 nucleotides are TGTGCCACCAGCAGAGATTATGGTTGGACCGACAGTGGCTACACCTTC. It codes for CATSRDYGWTDSGYTF.

The CDR3 region has the DNA TGTGCCAGCAGTGAATGGGTAGGGGAGCTGTTTTTT. As protein: CASSEWVGELFF. The chain combines TRBV6-1 with TRBJ2-2; D gene uncertain. Trimming removed 2 bases at V and 8 bases at J, with 6 bases between. The CDR3 has 12 residues. Per germline, CDR1 MNHNS and CDR2 SASEGT.

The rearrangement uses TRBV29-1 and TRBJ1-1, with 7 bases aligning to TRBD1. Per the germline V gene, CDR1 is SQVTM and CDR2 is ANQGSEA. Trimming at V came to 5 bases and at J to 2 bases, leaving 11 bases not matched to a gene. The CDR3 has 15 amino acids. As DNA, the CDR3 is TGCAGCGTTCGCCGGGACAGCCTATCTAACACTGAAGCTTTCTTT. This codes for CSVRRDSLSNTEAFF.

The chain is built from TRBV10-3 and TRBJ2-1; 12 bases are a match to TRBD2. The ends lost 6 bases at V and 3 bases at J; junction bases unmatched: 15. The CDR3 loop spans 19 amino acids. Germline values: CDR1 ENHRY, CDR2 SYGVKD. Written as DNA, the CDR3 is TGTGCCATCAGCGACTCGACTAGCGGGGGCCACTCGCTCTACAATGAGCAGTTCTTC. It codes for CAISDSTSGGHSLYNEQFF.

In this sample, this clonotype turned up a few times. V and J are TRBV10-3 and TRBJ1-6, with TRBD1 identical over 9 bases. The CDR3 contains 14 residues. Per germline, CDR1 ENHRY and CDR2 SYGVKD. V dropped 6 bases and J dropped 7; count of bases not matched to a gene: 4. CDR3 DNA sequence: TGTGCCATCAGCCCAGACAGGGGGAATTCACCCCTCCACTTT. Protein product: CAISPDRGNSPLHF.

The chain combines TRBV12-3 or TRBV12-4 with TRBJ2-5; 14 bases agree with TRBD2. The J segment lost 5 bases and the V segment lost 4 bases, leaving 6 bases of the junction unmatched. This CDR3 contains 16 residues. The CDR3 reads CASSSTSGGGSETQYF. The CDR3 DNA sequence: TGTGCCAGCAGTTCGACTAGCGGGGGGGGTTCGGAGACCCAGTACTTC.

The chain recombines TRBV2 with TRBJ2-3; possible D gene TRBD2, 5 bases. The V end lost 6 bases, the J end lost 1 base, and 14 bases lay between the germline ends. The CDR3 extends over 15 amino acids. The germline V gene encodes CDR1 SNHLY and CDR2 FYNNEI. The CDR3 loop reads CASRDLLLGTDTQYF. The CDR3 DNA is TGTGCCAGCAGGGACTTACTCCTTGGCACAGATACGCAGTATTTT.

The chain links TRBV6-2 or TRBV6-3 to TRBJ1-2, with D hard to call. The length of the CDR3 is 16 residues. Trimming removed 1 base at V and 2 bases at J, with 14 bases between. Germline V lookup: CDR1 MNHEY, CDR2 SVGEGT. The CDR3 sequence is CASSYFLAPVNYGYTF. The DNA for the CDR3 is TGTGCCAGCAGTTACTTCCTGGCGCCTGTCAACTATGGCTACACCTTC.